The 4 T cell receptor beta chains below were found in one sample sequenced in a study of T-cell reconstitution after alpha-beta-depleted transplantation in children. Unique molecular identifiers were used in preparing the TCRbeta library. TCRdb fed the PCR reads into MiXCR, producing one record per CDR3 protein. The sample holds a few hundred thousand distinct CDR3 sequences, around 12% seen once. The sample consisted of PBMCs from the stem cell graft donor, taken from the stem cell graft. Source of these receptors: a human donor who donated a stem cell graft to a child with combined immunodeficiency.

The J gene is TRBJ1-5, the V gene TRBV27; tentative D call: TRBD1 (6 bases). V lost 4 bases and J lost 1, with 11 bases in between. This CDR3 spans 15 amino acids. The germline gives CDR1 MNHEY, CDR2 SMNVEV (reference sequence). The chain's CDR3 is CASSWGGLSNQPQHF. CDR3 sequence (DNA): TGTGCCAGCAGTTGGGGGGGGCTAAGCAATCAGCCCCAGCATTTT.

The chain couples TRBV11-2 to TRBJ2-1; TRBD2 aligns across 14 bases. V lost 1 base, J lost 0 bases, and 8 bases stayed unmatched. The CDR3 has 20 residues. Germline V gene data show CDR1 as SGHAT and CDR2 as FQNNGV. CDR3 coding DNA: TGTGCCAGCAGCTTAGGGATGGGACTAGCGGGGGTAAGCTCCTACAATGAGCAGTTCTTC. Translated, it gives CASSLGMGLAGVSSYNEQFF.

There are a few counts of this clonotype. V usage is TRBV12-3 or TRBV12-4 and J usage is TRBJ2-1; weak D call: TRBD1 (5 bases). This CDR3 has 16 amino acids. V was trimmed by 7 bases and J by 7 bases, leaving 23 bases between them. This CDR3 is CASTPSWGAGRNEQFF. In nucleotides, the CDR3 is TGTGCCAGCACCCCCTCGTGGGGTGCAGGGCGTAATGAGCAGTTCTTC.

CDR3 sequence (DNA): TGTGCCTGGAGTCCCCGCGCCGGGGAGCTGTTTTTT. This encodes CAWSPRAGELFF. V and J are TRBV30 and TRBJ2-2; no definite D call. The CDR3 totals 12 residues. Trimming stripped 2 bases from V and 6 bases from J, with 7 bases between. The V gene's germline CDR1 is GTSNPN and CDR2 SVGIG (reference sequence). Looking up the rest from reference TRBV30 and TRBJ2-2 gives the full variable domain: SQTIHQWPATLVQPVGSPLSLECTVEGTSNPNLYWYRQAAGRGLQLLFYSVGIGQISSEVPQNLSASRPQDRQFILSSKKLLLSDSGFYLCAWSPRAGELFFGEGSRLTVL.